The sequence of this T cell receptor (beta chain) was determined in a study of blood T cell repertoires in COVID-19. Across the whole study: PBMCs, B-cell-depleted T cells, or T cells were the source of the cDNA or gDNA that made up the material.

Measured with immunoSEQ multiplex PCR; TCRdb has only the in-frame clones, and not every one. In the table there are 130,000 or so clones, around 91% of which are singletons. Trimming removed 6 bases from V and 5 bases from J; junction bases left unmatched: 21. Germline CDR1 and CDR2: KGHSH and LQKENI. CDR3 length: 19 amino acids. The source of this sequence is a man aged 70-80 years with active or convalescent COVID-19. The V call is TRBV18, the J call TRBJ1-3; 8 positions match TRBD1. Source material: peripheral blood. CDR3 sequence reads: CASSSSPGQAIFSRNTIYF. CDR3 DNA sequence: TGTGCCAGCTCGAGCTCACCGGGACAGGCGATATTTTCTCGAAACACCATATATTTT.